The next 26 T cell receptor beta chains were all read from a single sample in a study of read filtering for tumor transcriptome and immune sequencing. The library was built from about 0.4 ug RNA with molecular barcoded adaptors for alpha/delta and beta/gamma chains. TCRdb recomputed calls from the reads with MiXCR, one row per CDR3 protein. The sample shows 100,000 to 150,000 distinct CDR3 sequences, 10% to 15% of them seen only once. The sequencing sample was made of a population of CD138-negative cells sorted from bone marrow. The receptor source for this set is a donor aged 40 or over with multiple myeloma.

This clonotype has just a few counts. This sequence joins TRBV11-2 and TRBJ2-3; D unresolved. The CDR3 is 15 residues long. The V and J ends lost 0 bases and 2 bases respectively, with 9 bases between them. The germline CDR1 and CDR2 sequences are SGHAT and FQNNGV. CDR3 sequence: CASSLDLVLTDTQYF. In DNA form, the CDR3 reads TGTGCCAGCAGCTTAGATCTCGTCCTCACAGATACGCAGTATTTT.

This clonotype was seen ten or more times. The chain recombines TRBV4-2 with TRBJ1-1; D is unclear. Germline-derived CDR1 and CDR2 are LGHNA and YNFKEQ. This CDR3 region has 14 residues. Trimming removed 4 bases from V and 1 base from J, with 10 bases in between. CDR3 in DNA: TGTGCCAGCAGCCGTGCATGGCAGAACACTGAAGCTTTCTTT. Its protein product is CASSRAWQNTEAFF.

The rearrangement links TRBV27 to TRBJ2-3; 10 nucleotides align to TRBD2. Germline values: CDR1 MNHEY, CDR2 SMNVEV (reference sequence). Trimming took 0 bases from V and 2 from J; bases not matched to a gene: 5. The CDR3 runs to 17 residues. Here the CDR3 reads CASSLSWLAGVTDTQYF. As DNA, the CDR3 is TGTGCCAGCAGTTTATCTTGGCTAGCGGGGGTCACAGATACGCAGTATTTT.

Ten or more counts support this clonotype. The CDR3 reads CASRTDSGRLYEQYF. In DNA, the CDR3 is TGTGCCAGCAGGACGGACTCCGGCCGCCTTTACGAGCAGTACTTC. This chain uses TRBV12-3 or TRBV12-4 with TRBJ2-7, with a possible D match to TRBD2 (5 bases). The CDR3 is made up of 15 amino acids. Trimming stripped 6 bases from V and 4 bases from J, with 19 bases between.

The sample holds many counts of this clonotype. The chain links TRBV6-5 to TRBJ2-1, with 7 bases aligning to TRBD1. V lost 0 bases, J lost 8 bases, and 7 bases stayed unmatched. The CDR3 sequence is 15 residues long. Germline lookup yields CDR1 MNHEY and CDR2 SVGAGI. CDR3 loop: CASSYSRTGPDEQFF. DNA of the CDR3: TGTGCCAGCAGTTACTCCCGGACAGGCCCCGATGAGCAGTTCTTC.

This clonotype occurred many times. This chain connects TRBV6-2 or TRBV6-3 to TRBJ2-2; a weak D match, TRBD2 (5 bases). The ends were cut back, 11 bases at V and 0 bases at J, with 10 bases in the middle. The germline gives CDR1 MNHEY, CDR2 SVGEGT. CDR3 size: 13 residues. The CDR3 sequence is CASGISNTGELFF. DNA for the CDR3: TGTGCCTCCGGGATCTCGAACACCGGGGAGCTGTTTTTT.

This clonotype came up many times. CDR3 sequence: CASMGATNEKLFF. In DNA, the CDR3 is TGTGCCAGCATGGGAGCAACTAATGAAAAACTGTTTTTT. The chain combines TRBV28 with TRBJ1-4; D gene ambiguous. This CDR3 is built from 13 residues. Germline CDR1 and CDR2: MDHEN and SYDVKM. V was pared by 7 bases and J by 0 bases, with 6 bases between.

This clonotype was counted ten times or more. V is TRBV7-2 and J is TRBJ2-3, with D maybe TRBD1 (5 bases). The V gene's germline CDR1 is SGHTA and CDR2 FQGNSA. CDR3 size: 15 residues. Trimming cost V 2 bases and J 2 bases, with 11 bases left between them. Here the CDR3 reads CASSLNPRVTDTQYF. The DNA of the CDR3 is TGTGCCAGCAGCTTAAATCCCAGGGTCACAGATACGCAGTATTTT.

The rearrangement uses TRBV6-1 and TRBJ2-4, with 9 bases that match TRBD1. CDR1 and CDR2 (germline): MNHNS, SASEGT. This CDR3 has 12 amino acids. The ends lost 9 bases at V and 8 bases at J; junction bases unmatched: 5. The CDR3 DNA reads TGTGCCAGTTCCTGGGACAGGGACATTCAGTACTTC. Its protein product is CASSWDRDIQYF.

Details on this clonotype: Sequence at one end of the junction differs from germline and may be a read error. CDR3 region: CASGQTTGLAYEQYF. The CDR3 DNA sequence: TGTGCCAGCGGCCAAACGACCGGACTCGCCTACGAGCAGTACTTC. The chain is built from TRBV3-1 and TRBJ2-7; tentative D call: TRBD2 (5 bases). The V gene's germline CDR1 is LGHDT and CDR2 YNNKEL (reference sequence). The CDR3 loop spans 15 amino acids.

This clonotype was seen repeatedly, ten times or more. The chain is built from TRBV4-1 and TRBJ2-7, with TRBD2 matching over 14 bases. J was trimmed by 7 bases and V by 3 bases; bases with no gene match: 8. Germline V gives CDR1 MGHRA, CDR2 YSYEKL. The CDR3 spans 16 residues. CDR3 region: CASSQGTSGGAWEQYF. The CDR3 DNA reads TGCGCCAGCAGCCAGGGGACTAGCGGGGGAGCCTGGGAGCAGTACTTC.

This chain connects TRBV29-1 to TRBJ2-2; 12 nucleotides line up with TRBD1. Germline V gives CDR1 SQVTM, CDR2 ANQGSEA. The CDR3 contains 15 residues. J lost 9 bases, V lost 4 bases, and 9 bases had no gene match. The CDR3: CSVGPGQGASRELFF. CDR3 sequence (DNA): TGCAGCGTTGGTCCGGGACAGGGGGCGTCGCGGGAGCTGTTTTTT.

This clonotype was counted many times. V usage is TRBV5-1 and J usage is TRBJ2-7; TRBD1 or TRBD2 may be the D gene (5 bases each). This CDR3 comprises 15 residues. Trimming shortened V by 4 bases and J by 6 bases, and 20 bases separated the two germline ends. Germline CDR1 is SGHRS and CDR2 is YFSETQ. The CDR3, as DNA: TGCGCCAGCAGCCTTTCGGGACGCCCCGATTCCGAGCAGTACTTC. Amino acid sequence: CASSLSGRPDSEQYF.

There are many counts of this clonotype. The chain recombines TRBV7-9 with TRBJ2-7; D possibly corresponds to TRBD2 (6 bases). The V end lost 9 bases, the J end lost 7 bases, and 22 bases lay between the germline ends. CDR3 length equals 14 residues. The germline V gene has CDR1 SEHNR and CDR2 FQNEAQ (reference sequence). CDR3 sequence: CASQIIGEVWEQYF. For the CDR3, the DNA is TGTGCCAGTCAGATCATCGGGGAGGTTTGGGAGCAGTACTTC.

At least ten counts were recorded for this clonotype. The chain has TRBV6-1 and TRBJ1-1, with 7 bases that match TRBD1. There are 13 residues in the CDR3. Germline V gene sequence: CDR1 MNHNS, CDR2 SASEGT. V lost 11 bases, J lost 4 bases, and 10 bases stayed unmatched. The chain's CDR3 is CAGSLTGATEAFF. CDR3 nucleotides: TGTGCCGGATCATTAACAGGGGCCACTGAAGCTTTCTTT.

This clonotype was counted only a few times. Given a much more abundant clone one base away, this may be a read error. J is TRBJ2-3 and V is TRBV29-1; 8 bases fit TRBD1. V lost 7 bases, J lost 0 bases, and 3 bases stayed unmatched. The CDR3 runs to 13 residues. Germline CDR1 and CDR2: SQVTM and ANQGSEA. The CDR3 loop reads CSGTGISTDTQYF. Written as DNA, the CDR3 is TGCAGCGGGACAGGGATTAGCACAGATACGCAGTATTTT.

For this clonotype: A much more abundant neighbour one base away suggests this may be a read error. The genes are TRBV29-1 and TRBJ2-2, with TRBD2 matching 9 bases. The CDR3 totals 19 residues. Germline V CDR1 and CDR2: SQVTM, ANQGSEA. The CDR3 sequence is CSARLRYPGLAANTGEPFF. DNA for the CDR3: TGCAGCGCCCGATTGCGGTATCCGGGACTAGCAGCGAACACCGGGGAGCCGTTTTTT.

This clonotype was found a few times. A much larger clone lies a single base off, so this may be a read error. The CDR3 loop is CASSTEDNARGRKAFF. CDR3 nucleotides: TGCGCCAGCAGCACGGAGGACAATGCCCGCGGGAGGAAAGCTTTCTTT. The chain employs TRBV4-1 and TRBJ1-1, with D perhaps TRBD1 (5 bases). The V end lost 5 bases, the J end lost 9 bases, and 25 bases lay between the germline ends. This CDR3 is built from 16 residues. Germline V CDR1 and CDR2: MGHRA, YSYEKL.

This clonotype came up many times. The chain uses TRBV6-5 and TRBJ2-1; TRBD2 might be the D (6 bases). Germline CDR1 MNHEY, CDR2 SVGAGI. The CDR3 covers 14 residues. V lost 2 bases and J 7 bases, leaving 12 bases between the germline ends. The CDR3 reads CASSYGGALNEQFF. CDR3 nucleotides: TGTGCCAGCAGTTACGGAGGGGCTCTGAATGAGCAGTTCTTC.

This clonotype was seen ten or more times. The J gene is TRBJ1-5, the V gene TRBV6-1; the match to TRBD1 covers 7 bases. Germline values: CDR1 MNHNS, CDR2 SASEGT. Germline trimming cut 8 bases from V and 0 bases from J; bases unmatched to any gene: 10. The CDR3 spans 16 residues. The CDR3 nucleotides are TGTGCCAGCTCGGGCCCTGACAGGGCTAGCAATCAGCCCCAGCATTTT. It codes for CASSGPDRASNQPQHF.

At least ten counts were recorded for this clonotype. The genes are TRBV11-2 and TRBJ2-2; D uncertain. Trimming took off 0 bases at V and 7 bases at J, with 12 bases between the two ends. The CDR3 extends over 15 amino acids. CDR1 is SGHAT and CDR2 is FQNNGV in the germline V gene. The CDR3 DNA is TGTGCCAGCAGCTTAGAGGCCACACTGGGCGGGGAGCTGTTTTTT. This translates into CASSLEATLGGELFF.

This clonotype has ten or more counts. An end of the junction does not agree with germline; a read error may underlie this. The chain recombines TRBV6-1 with TRBJ2-5; TRBD2 matches at 8 bases. Per the germline V gene, CDR1 is MNHNS and CDR2 is SASEGT. The CDR3 consists of 14 residues. CDR3 bases: TGTGCCGGCAGCCCCGGACTAGCCCAAGAGACCCAGTACTTC. Amino acid sequence: CAGSPGLAQETQYF.

This clonotype was detected only a few times. A much larger clone differs by one base, so this may be a read error. V usage is TRBV7-9 and J usage is TRBJ2-1; 11 bases line up with TRBD2. The CDR3 sequence is 14 residues long. Germline-derived CDR1 and CDR2 are SEHNR and FQNEAQ (reference sequence). V lost 8 bases to trimming and J lost 12 bases; unmatched junction nucleotides: 12. CDR3: CASGDSGRAFGQFF. The CDR3 DNA follows: TGTGCCAGCGGGGATAGCGGGAGGGCCTTTGGGCAGTTCTTC.

This clonotype was counted a few times. A read error may be the cause here, since a much bigger clone is one base away. V gene TRBV11-2 combines with J gene TRBJ2-3, with 10 bases that match TRBD2. The germline CDR1 and CDR2 sequences are SGHAT and FQNNGV. This CDR3 is 15 amino acids long. V dropped 0 bases and J dropped 10; count of bases not matched to a gene: 7. CDR3 sequence: CASSLDLGGLAAQYF. The CDR3 DNA follows: TGTGCCAGCAGCTTAGACCTGGGAGGACTAGCGGCGCAGTATTTT.

This clonotype was detected ten times or more. The rearrangement links TRBV20-1 to TRBJ2-3; 9 nucleotides align to TRBD2. This CDR3 has 17 residues. CDR1 is DFQATT, CDR2 SNEGSKA, per germline (reference sequence). V was clipped by 6 bases and J by 2 bases; unmatched bases: 15. In DNA, the CDR3 is TGCAGTGCCCCGAGGAGCGGGAGGAAGGGGACCACAGATACGCAGTATTTT. The encoded protein is CSAPRSGRKGTTDTQYF.

This chain uses TRBV18 with TRBJ1-3; possible D gene TRBD1, 6 bases. Germline CDR1 is KGHSH and CDR2 is LQKENI. Between the trimmed V and J ends, which lost 4 bases and 0 bases, there was a span of 10 bases. The CDR3 consists of 15 residues. The CDR3 here is CASSRTASSGNTIYF. The DNA of the CDR3 is TGTGCCAGCTCACGGACAGCCTCCTCTGGAAACACCATATATTTT.